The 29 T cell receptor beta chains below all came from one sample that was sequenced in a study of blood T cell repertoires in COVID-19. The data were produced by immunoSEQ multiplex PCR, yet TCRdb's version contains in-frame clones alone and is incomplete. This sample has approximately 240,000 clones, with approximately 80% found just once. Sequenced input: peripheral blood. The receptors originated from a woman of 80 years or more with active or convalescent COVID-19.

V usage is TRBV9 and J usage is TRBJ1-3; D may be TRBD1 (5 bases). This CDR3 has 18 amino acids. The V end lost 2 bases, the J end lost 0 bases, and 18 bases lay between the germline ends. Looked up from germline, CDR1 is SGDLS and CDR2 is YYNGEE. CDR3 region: CASSVGGGRALSGNTIYF. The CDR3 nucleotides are TGTGCCAGCAGCGTGGGAGGAGGCAGGGCGCTCTCTGGAAACACCATATATTTT.

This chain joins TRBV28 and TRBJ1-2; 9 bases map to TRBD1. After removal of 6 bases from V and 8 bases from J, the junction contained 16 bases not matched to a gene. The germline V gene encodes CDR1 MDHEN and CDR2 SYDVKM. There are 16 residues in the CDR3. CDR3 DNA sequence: TGTGCCAGCAGACTTTACAGGGGGCTCCCGTTTGGCGGCTACACCTTC. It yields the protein CASRLYRGLPFGGYTF.

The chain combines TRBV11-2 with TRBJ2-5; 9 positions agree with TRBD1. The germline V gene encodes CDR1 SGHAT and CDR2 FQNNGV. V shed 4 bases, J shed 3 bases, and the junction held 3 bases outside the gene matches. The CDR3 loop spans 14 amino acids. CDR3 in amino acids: CASSWTGDEETQYF. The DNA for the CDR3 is TGTGCCAGCAGCTGGACAGGGGATGAAGAGACCCAGTACTTC. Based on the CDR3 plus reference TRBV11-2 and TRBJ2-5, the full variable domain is EAGVAQSPRYKIIEKRQSVAFWCNPISGHATLYWYQQILGQGPKLLIQFQNNGVVDDSQLPKDRFSAERLKGVDSTLKIQPAKLEDSAVYLCASSWTGDEETQYFGPGTRLLVL.

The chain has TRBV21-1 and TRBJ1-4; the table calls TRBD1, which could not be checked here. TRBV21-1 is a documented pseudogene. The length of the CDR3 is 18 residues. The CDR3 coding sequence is TGTGCCAGCAGCAAAGTATCTCGTCGACAGGGCTATAATGAAAAACTGTTTTTT. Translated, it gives CASSKVSRRQGYNEKLFF.

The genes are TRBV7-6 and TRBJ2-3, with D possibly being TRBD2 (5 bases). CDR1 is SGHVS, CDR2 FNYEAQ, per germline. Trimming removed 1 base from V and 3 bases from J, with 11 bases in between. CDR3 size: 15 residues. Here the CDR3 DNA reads TGTGCCAGCAGCTTAGTCGTCGGGGATACAGATACGCAGTATTTT. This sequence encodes CASSLVVGDTDTQYF.

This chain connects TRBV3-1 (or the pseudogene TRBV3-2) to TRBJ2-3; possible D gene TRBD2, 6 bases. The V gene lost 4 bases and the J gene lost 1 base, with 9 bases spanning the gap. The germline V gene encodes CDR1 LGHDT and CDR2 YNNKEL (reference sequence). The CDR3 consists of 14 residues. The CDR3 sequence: CASSPGGGTDTQYF. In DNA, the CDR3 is TGTGCCAGCAGCCCAGGAGGGGGCACAGATACGCAGTATTTT.

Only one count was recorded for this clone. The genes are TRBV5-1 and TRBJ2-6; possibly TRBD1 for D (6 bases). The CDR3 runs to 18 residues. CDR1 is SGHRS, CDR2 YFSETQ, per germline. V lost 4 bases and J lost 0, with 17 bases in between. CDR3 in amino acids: CASSKATTGFSGANVLTF. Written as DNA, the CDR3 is TGCGCCAGCAGCAAGGCCACGACAGGATTCTCTGGGGCCAACGTCCTGACTTTC.

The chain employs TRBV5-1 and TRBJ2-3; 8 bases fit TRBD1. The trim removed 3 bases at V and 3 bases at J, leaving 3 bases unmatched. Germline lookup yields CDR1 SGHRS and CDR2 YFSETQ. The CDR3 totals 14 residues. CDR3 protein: CASSSQGATDTQYF. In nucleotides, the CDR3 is TGCGCCAGCAGCTCCCAGGGGGCGACAGATACGCAGTATTTT. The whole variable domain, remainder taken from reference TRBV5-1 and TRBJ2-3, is KAGVTQTPRYLIKTRGQQVTLSCSPISGHRSVSWYQQTPGQGLQFLFEYFSETQRNKGNFPGRFSGRQFSNSRSEMNVSTLELGDSALYLCASSSQGATDTQYFGPGTRLTVL.

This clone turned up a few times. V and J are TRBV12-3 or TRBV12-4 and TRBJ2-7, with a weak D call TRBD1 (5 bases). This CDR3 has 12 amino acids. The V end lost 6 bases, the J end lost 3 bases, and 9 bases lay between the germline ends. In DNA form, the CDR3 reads TGTGCCAGCAGCATGACAGTCTACGAGCAGTACTTC. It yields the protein CASSMTVYEQYF.

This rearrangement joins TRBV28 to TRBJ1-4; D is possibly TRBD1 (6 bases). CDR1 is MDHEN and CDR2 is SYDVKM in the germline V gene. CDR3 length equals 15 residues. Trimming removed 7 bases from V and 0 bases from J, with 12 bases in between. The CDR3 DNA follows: TGTGCCAGCACTCCGGGACAAGCAACTAATGAAAAACTGTTTTTT. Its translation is CASTPGQATNEKLFF.

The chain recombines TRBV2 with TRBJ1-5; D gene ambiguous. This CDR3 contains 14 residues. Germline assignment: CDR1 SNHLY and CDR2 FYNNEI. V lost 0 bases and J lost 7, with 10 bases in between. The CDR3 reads CASSEATGRQPQHF. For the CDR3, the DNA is TGTGCCAGCAGTGAAGCGACGGGGAGGCAGCCCCAGCATTTT.

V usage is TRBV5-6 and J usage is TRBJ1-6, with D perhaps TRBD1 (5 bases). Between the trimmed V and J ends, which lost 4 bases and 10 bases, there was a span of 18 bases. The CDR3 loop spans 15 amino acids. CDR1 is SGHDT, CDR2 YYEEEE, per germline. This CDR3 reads CASSHYTGYDSPLHF. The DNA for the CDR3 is TGTGCCAGCAGCCACTACACAGGATACGACTCACCCCTCCACTTT.

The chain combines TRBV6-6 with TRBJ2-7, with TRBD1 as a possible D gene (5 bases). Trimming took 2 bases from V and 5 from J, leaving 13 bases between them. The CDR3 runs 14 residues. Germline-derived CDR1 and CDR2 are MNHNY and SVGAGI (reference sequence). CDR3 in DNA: TGTGCCAGCAGTTACCCCAGGGCCAACGACGAGCAGTACTTC. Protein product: CASSYPRANDEQYF.

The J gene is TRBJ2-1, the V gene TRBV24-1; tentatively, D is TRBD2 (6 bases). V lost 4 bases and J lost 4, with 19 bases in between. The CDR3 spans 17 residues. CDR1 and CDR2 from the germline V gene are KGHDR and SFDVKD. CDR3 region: CATSDPKLAGLYNEQFF. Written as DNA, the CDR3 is TGTGCCACCAGTGACCCTAAGTTGGCGGGACTTTACAATGAGCAGTTCTTC.

This chain's CDR3 is CSVDTQGRTDTQYF. DNA for the CDR3: TGCAGCGTTGATACGCAGGGTCGCACAGATACGCAGTATTTT. J is TRBJ2-3 and V is TRBV29-1; possible D gene TRBD1, 5 bases. CDR3 length: 14 amino acids. The V end was cut by 3 bases, the J end by 1 base, with 11 bases between. In germline, CDR1 is SQVTM, CDR2 ANQGSEA.

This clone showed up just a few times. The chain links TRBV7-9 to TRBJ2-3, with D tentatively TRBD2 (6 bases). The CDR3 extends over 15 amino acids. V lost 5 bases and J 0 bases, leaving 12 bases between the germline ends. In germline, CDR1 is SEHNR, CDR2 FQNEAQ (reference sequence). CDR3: CASSALRGSTDTQYF. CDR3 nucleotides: TGTGCCAGCAGCGCTCTTCGGGGGAGCACAGATACGCAGTATTTT.

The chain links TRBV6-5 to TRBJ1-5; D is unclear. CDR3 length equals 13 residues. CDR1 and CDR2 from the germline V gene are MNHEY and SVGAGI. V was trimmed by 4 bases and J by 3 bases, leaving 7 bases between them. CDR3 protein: CASSSLFNQPQHF. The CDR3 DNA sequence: TGTGCCAGCAGTTCCTTATTCAATCAGCCCCAGCATTTT.

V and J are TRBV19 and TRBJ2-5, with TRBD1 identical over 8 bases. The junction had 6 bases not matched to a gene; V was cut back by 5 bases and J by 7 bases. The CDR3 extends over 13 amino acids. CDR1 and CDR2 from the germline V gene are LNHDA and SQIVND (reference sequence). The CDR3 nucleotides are TGTGCCAGTAGTGGAGACAGGGGAGGGACCCAGTACTTC. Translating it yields CASSGDRGGTQYF. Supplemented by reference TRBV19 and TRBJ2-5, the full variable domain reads DGGITQSPKYLFRKEGQNVTLSCEQNLNHDAMYWYRQDPGQGLRLIYYSQIVNDFQKGDIAEGYSVSREKKESFPLTVTSAQKNPTAFYLCASSGDRGGTQYFGPGTRLLVL.

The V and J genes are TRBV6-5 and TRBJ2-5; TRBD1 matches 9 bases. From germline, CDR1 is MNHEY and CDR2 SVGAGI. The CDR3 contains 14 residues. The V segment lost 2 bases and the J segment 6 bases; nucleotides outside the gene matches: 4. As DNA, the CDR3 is TGTGCCAGCAGTTACACAGGGGGCGCTAAGACCCAGTACTTC. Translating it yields CASSYTGGAKTQYF.

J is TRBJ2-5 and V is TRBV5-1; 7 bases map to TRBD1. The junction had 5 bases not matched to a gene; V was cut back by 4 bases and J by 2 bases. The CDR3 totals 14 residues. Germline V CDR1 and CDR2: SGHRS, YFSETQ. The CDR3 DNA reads TGCGCCAGCAGCCCCGGGACAGTTCAAGAGACCCAGTACTTC. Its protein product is CASSPGTVQETQYF.

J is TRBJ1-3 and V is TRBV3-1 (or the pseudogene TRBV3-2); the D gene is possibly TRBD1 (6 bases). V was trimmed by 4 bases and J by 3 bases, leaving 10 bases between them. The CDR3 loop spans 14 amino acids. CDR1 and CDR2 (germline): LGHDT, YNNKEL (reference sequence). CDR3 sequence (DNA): TGTGCCAGCAGCCCATCGGACAGTGGAAACACCATATATTTT. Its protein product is CASSPSDSGNTIYF.

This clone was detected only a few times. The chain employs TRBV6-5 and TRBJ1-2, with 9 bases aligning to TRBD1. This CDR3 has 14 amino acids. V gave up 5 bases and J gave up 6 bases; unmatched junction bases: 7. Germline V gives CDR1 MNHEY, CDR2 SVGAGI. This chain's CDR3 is CASSTTWTGDGYTF. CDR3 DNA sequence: TGTGCCAGCAGTACTACTTGGACAGGGGATGGCTACACCTTC.

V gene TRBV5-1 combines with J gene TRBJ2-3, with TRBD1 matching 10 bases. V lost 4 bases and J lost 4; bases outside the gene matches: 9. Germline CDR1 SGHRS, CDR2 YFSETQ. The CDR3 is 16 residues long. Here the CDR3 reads CASSEGTGDSSDTQYF. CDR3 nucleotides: TGCGCCAGCAGCGAGGGGACAGGGGATAGCTCAGATACGCAGTATTTT.

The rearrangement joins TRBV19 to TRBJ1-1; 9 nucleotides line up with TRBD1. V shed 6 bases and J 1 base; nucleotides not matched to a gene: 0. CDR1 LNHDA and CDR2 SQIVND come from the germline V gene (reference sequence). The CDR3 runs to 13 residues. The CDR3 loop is CASRGQGNTEAFF. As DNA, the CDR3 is TGTGCCAGTAGGGGACAGGGGAACACTGAAGCTTTCTTT.

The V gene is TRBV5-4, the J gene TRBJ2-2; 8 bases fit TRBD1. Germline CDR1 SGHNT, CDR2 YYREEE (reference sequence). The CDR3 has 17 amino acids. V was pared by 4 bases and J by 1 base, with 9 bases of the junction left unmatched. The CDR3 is CASSARTGKKNTGELFF. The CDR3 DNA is TGTGCCAGCAGCGCCCGGACAGGGAAGAAGAACACCGGGGAGCTGTTTTTT.

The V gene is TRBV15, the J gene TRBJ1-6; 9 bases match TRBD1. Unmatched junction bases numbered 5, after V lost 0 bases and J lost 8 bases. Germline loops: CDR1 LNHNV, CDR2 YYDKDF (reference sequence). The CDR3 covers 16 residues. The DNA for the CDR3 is TGTGCCACCAGCAGAGATCCGGGACAGGGTTATTCACCCCTCCACTTT. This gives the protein CATSRDPGQGYSPLHF.

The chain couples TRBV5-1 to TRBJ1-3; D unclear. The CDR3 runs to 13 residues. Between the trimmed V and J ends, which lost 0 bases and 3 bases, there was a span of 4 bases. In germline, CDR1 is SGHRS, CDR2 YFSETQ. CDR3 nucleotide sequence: TGCGCCAGCAGCTTGGTTAATGGAAACACCATATATTTT. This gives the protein CASSLVNGNTIYF. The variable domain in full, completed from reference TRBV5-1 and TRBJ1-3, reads KAGVTQTPRYLIKTRGQQVTLSCSPISGHRSVSWYQQTPGQGLQFLFEYFSETQRNKGNFPGRFSGRQFSNSRSEMNVSTLELGDSALYLCASSLVNGNTIYFGEGSWLTVV.

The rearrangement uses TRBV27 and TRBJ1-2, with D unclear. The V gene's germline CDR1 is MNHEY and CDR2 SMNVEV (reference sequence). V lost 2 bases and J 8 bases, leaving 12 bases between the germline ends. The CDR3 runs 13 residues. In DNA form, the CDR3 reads TGTGCCAGCAGTTTAGTACCCGCGGGAGGCTACACCTTC. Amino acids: CASSLVPAGGYTF.

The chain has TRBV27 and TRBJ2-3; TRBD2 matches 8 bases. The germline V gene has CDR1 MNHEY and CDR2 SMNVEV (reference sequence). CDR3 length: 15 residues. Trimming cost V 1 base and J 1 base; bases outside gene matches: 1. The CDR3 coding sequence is TGTGCCAGCAGTTTATTCGGGAGGGGCACAGATACGCAGTATTTT. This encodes CASSLFGRGTDTQYF.